This T cell receptor (beta chain) was recovered during a study of beta chain features in type 1 diabetes. The whole isolated RNA underwent reverse transcription, so sequencing captured expressed TCRB transcripts. This table comes from immunoSEQ multiplex PCR, and its TCRdb copy is limited to in-frame clones, with some not included. The profile shows 300,000 to 400,000 clones, 9.5% to 12% of them singletons. Sequenced input: naive CD4+ T cells from blood. This TCR came from a woman under 40 in good health.

The DNA for the CDR3 is TGTGCCAGCAGCCTAGGTTCCTACGAGCAGTACTTC. Translation: CASSLGSYEQYF. The chain carries TRBV21-1 and TRBJ2-7; the tabulated D call, TRBD2, remains unverified against the DNA. TRBV21-1 is a pseudogene. CDR3 length: 12 amino acids.